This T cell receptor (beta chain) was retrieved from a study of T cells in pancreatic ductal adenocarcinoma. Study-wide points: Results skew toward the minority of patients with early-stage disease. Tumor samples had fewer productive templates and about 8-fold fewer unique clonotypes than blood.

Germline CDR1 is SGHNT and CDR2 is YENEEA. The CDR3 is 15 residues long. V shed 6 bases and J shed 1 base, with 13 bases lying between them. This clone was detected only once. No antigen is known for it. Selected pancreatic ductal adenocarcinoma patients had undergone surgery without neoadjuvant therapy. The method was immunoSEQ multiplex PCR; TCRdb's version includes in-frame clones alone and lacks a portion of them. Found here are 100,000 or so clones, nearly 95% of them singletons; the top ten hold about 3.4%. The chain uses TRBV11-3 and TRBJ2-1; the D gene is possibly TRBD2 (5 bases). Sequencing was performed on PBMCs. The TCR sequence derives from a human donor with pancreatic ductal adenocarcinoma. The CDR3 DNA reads TGTGCCAGCAGTTACGGACGGGGATCCTACAATGAGCAGTTCTTC. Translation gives CASSYGRGSYNEQFF. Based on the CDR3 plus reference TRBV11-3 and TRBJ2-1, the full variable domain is EAGVVQSPRYKIIEKKQPVAFWCNPISGHNTLYWYLQNLGQGPELLIRYENEEAVDDSQLPKDRFSAERLKGVDSTLKIQPAELGDSAVYLCASSYGRGSYNEQFFGPGTRLTVL.